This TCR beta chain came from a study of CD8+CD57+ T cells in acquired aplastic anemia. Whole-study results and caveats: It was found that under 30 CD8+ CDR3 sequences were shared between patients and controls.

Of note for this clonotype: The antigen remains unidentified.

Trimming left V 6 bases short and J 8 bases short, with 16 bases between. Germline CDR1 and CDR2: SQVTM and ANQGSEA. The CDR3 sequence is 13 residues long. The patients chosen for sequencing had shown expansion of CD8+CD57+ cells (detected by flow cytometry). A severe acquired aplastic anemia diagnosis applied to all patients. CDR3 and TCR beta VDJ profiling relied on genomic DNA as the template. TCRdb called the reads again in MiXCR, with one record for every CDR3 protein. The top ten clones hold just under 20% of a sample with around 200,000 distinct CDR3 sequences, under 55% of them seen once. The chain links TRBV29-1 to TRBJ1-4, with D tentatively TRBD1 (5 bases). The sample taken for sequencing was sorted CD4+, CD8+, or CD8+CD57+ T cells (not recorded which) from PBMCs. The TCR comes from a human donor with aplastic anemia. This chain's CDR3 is CSVADTQGEKLFF. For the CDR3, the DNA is TGCAGCGTCGCAGACACGCAGGGCGAAAAACTGTTTTTT.